The sequence of this TCR beta chain was determined in a study of blood T cells in healthy people across ages. With regard to this clonotype: Antigen specificity is unknown.

This CDR3 is built from 15 residues. V gave up 3 bases and J gave up 8 bases, with 15 bases separating them. The V gene's germline CDR1 is KGHDR and CDR2 SFDVKD. A sample-barcoded 5' primer and a J-beta primer mix were used in a second PCR of roughly 7 to 11 cycles. MiXCR, run by TCRdb on the 5' RACE reads, gives a single entry per CDR3 protein. The sample contains around 1,500,000 distinct CDR3 sequences, approximately 40% of which appear only once. Each donor's blood draw was roughly 10 milliliters of peripheral blood. General study results and limits: Older individuals had lower TCR beta diversity per million T cells (the decline was roughly linear).

Material for sequencing was blood. This TCR was recovered from a woman younger than 35 in good health. The chain couples TRBV24-1 to TRBJ1-4; the D gene is possibly TRBD1 (5 bases). CDR3 bases: TGTGCCACCAGTGATCCCCAGTTGGGGGTCGAAAAACTGTTTTTT. Translating it yields CATSDPQLGVEKLFF.